The rows below give T cell receptor beta chains drawn from one sample of a study of HIV-infected patients and healthy controls. TCRdb analysed the 5' RACE reads with MiXCR anew, one entry per CDR3 protein. The profile covers tens of thousands of distinct CDR3 sequences, with approximately 15% appearing a single time and 4.5% to 7% taken by the ten largest. Sequences were obtained from CD4+ T cells from blood. Receptors originate from a human donor in good health. The CDR3 runs from the conserved cysteine through the conserved F or W. D genes are given only for firm matches. Clone size is shown for a subset of rows, as once, few, many or a class of expanded clone.

D,size,V,J,CDR3,DNA
-,many,TRBV28,TRBJ2-5,CASSLQDLDLAETQYF,TGTGCCAGCAGTTTACAGGACCTAGATCTCGCAGAGACCCAGTACTTC
-,few,TRBV7-2,TRBJ1-1,CASSSTLIGAKSEAFF,TGTGCCAGCAGCTCCACACTTATAGGGGCTAAGTCTGAAGCTTTCTTT
-,-,TRBV7-9,TRBJ1-5,CASSQDSTYNQPQHF,TGTGCCAGCAGCCAGGACAGCACCTACAATCAGCCCCAGCATTTT
-,few,TRBV3-1,TRBJ1-4,CASSQDLQVRGKLFF,TGTGCCAGCAGCCAAGATCTCCAAGTAAGGGGGAAACTGTTTTTT
-,-,TRBV19,TRBJ2-7,CASSRTDGSYEQYF,TGTGCCAGTAGTAGAACGGACGGCTCCTACGAGCAGTACTTC
-,once,TRBV19,TRBJ2-5,CASRNSGQRVPETQYF,TGTGCCAGTAGGAATTCCGGACAGAGGGTCCCCGAGACCCAGTACTTC
-,many,TRBV7-9,TRBJ1-4,CASSLVPRTEEKLFF,TGTGCCAGCAGCTTAGTTCCCAGGACAGAGGAAAAACTGTTTTTT
TRBD2,few,TRBV25-1,TRBJ2-3,CASSESGLATQYF,TGTGCCAGCAGTGAATCGGGACTAGCGACGCAGTATTTT
-,few,TRBV29-1,TRBJ1-2,CSAGGTSYGYTF,TGCAGCGCTGGGGGGACAAGCTATGGCTACACCTTC
-,many,TRBV29-1,TRBJ1-2,CSVEQGTYGYTF,TGCAGCGTTGAACAGGGGACGTATGGCTACACCTTC
-,many,TRBV20-1,TRBJ1-5,CSARELQGSNQPQHF,TGCAGTGCTAGAGAACTACAGGGCAGCAATCAGCCCCAGCATTTT
-,many,TRBV24-1,TRBJ2-3,CATNGGGDTQYF,TGTGCCACCAATGGGGGTGGAGATACGCAGTATTTT
TRBD1,many,TRBV6-2/TRBV6-3,TRBJ1-5,CASVRDSLSNQPQHF,TGTGCCAGCGTACGGGACAGCCTAAGTAATCAGCCCCAGCATTTT
-,many,TRBV6-5,TRBJ2-6,CASRAHRALSGANVLTF,TGTGCCAGCAGAGCTCACAGGGCCCTCTCTGGGGCCAACGTCCTGACTTTC
TRBD1,-,TRBV6-6,TRBJ1-1,CASRRQGTEAFF,TGTGCCAGCAGAAGACAGGGGACTGAAGCTTTCTTT
-,few,TRBV29-1,TRBJ2-3,CSVASAHSTDTQYF,TGCAGCGTTGCTAGCGCTCATAGCACAGATACGCAGTATTTT
-,many,TRBV18,TRBJ1-5,CASSPSRTGNQPQHF,TGTGCCAGCTCCCCTTCTAGGACGGGAAATCAGCCCCAGCATTTT
-,-,TRBV3-1,TRBJ1-1,CASSHLGLPEAFF,TGTGCCAGCAGCCATCTAGGGTTACCTGAAGCTTTCTTT
TRBD2,-,TRBV19,TRBJ2-1,CASSFSGGPYNEQFF,TGTGCCAGTAGCTTTAGCGGGGGACCCTACAATGAGCAGTTCTTC
-,few,TRBV30,TRBJ1-2,CAWTGSNYGYTF,TGTGCCTGGACGGGATCCAACTATGGCTACACCTTC
TRBD2,many,TRBV6-2/TRBV6-3,TRBJ2-5,CASTPRFEAWVVRTSQETQYF,TGTGCCAGCACCCCCCGGTTTGAGGCTTGGGTTGTAAGGACTAGCCAAGAGACCCAGTACTTC
-,many,TRBV5-4,TRBJ2-1,CASSIGGGTSGNEQFF,TGTGCCAGCAGCATTGGGGGCGGGACATCTGGCAATGAGCAGTTCTTC
TRBD2,-,TRBV29-1,TRBJ2-1,CSVNLQTSGRGYEQFF,TGCAGCGTCAACCTGCAGACTAGCGGGAGGGGTTATGAGCAGTTCTTC
-,many,TRBV7-2,TRBJ2-5,CASSPRGEQTQYF,TGTGCCAGCAGCCCGAGGGGAGAGCAGACCCAGTACTTC
TRBD1,many,TRBV28,TRBJ2-3,CASSPTTGGASQYF,TGTGCCAGCAGTCCAACGACAGGGGGAGCATCGCAGTATTTT
-,-,TRBV19,TRBJ2-3,CASSLTRGVNTDTQYF,TGTGCCAGTAGTCTCACGAGGGGAGTCAACACAGATACGCAGTATTTT
TRBD2,-,TRBV20-1,TRBJ2-4,CSARDPRTSGSWDIQYF,TGCAGTGCTAGAGATCCGAGGACTAGCGGGAGTTGGGACATTCAGTACTTC
-,few,TRBV30,TRBJ1-5,CAWSVRLGNQPQHF,TGTGCCTGGAGTGTACGGTTGGGGAATCAGCCCCAGCATTTT
-,-,TRBV7-2,TRBJ2-1,CASTTDPSYNEQFF,TGTGCCAGCACCACGGATCCTTCCTACAATGAGCAGTTCTTC
TRBD1,-,TRBV7-9,TRBJ2-7,CASSLALMGQTGHEQYF,TGTGCCAGCAGCTTAGCGTTGATGGGACAGACGGGTCACGAGCAGTACTTC
-,many,TRBV2,TRBJ2-4,CASKIAGVDGLAKNIQYF,TGTGCCAGCAAAATCGCAGGGGTCGATGGGCTAGCCAAAAACATTCAGTACTTC
-,few,TRBV7-2,TRBJ1-2,CASSLVVSYGYTF,TGTGCCAGCAGCTTAGTTGTTTCCTATGGCTACACCTTC